The 22 T cell receptor beta chains below all came from one sample that was sequenced in a study of post-analysis software for immune sequencing data. Study-level points and caveats: Compared with controls, patients had more of about 5 TRBV segments, including TRBV5-6, TRBV5-1 and TRBV20-1.

No antigen is known for these receptors. Unique molecular identifiers featured in each of the TCR beta cDNA libraries. TCRdb used MiXCR to reprocess the PCR reads, holding one entry per CDR3 protein. This sample has about 820,000 distinct CDR3 sequences, with roughly 50% found just once. Sequenced sample: blood. The receptors shown here come from a girl between 5 and 17 years old with multiple sclerosis.

The chain combines TRBV20-1 with TRBJ2-3; weak D call: TRBD2 (5 bases). With 3 bases removed from V and 0 bases from J, the gap between germline ends came to 10 bases. Per the germline V gene, CDR1 is DFQATT and CDR2 is SNEGSKA (reference sequence). CDR3 length equals 14 residues. The CDR3 nucleotides read TGCAGTGCTAGTTACGGGATGAGCACAGATACGCAGTATTTT. Translating it yields CSASYGMSTDTQYF.

The chain recombines TRBV11-2 with TRBJ2-7; 7 bases map to TRBD2. This CDR3 is built from 16 residues. Germline V CDR1 and CDR2: SGHAT, FQNNGV. After removal of 5 bases from V and 1 base from J, the junction contained 11 bases not matched to a gene. The CDR3 loop is CASSTYKSSGSYEQYF. Written as DNA, the CDR3 is TGTGCCAGCAGCACCTACAAGTCTAGCGGATCCTACGAGCAGTACTTC.

This chain joins TRBV12-3 or TRBV12-4 and TRBJ1-2; 11 bases are shared with TRBD1. After removal of 5 bases from V and 5 bases from J, the junction contained 7 bases not matched to a gene. The CDR3 is made up of 15 amino acids. The CDR3 protein is CASSRLDRGPYGYTF. The CDR3, as DNA: TGTGCCAGCAGTCGACTGGACAGGGGGCCGTATGGCTACACCTTC.

The V and J genes are TRBV10-3 and TRBJ2-4; 8 bases agree with TRBD1. Gene TRBJ2-7 matches the end of the DNA better, so the J call may be wrong. Looked up from germline, CDR1 is ENHRY and CDR2 is SYGVKD. The CDR3 sequence is 15 residues long. The CDR3, as DNA: TGTGCCATCAGTGAAAAGGACAGGGTGAGCTTCGAGCAGTACTTC. Translated: CAISEKDRVSFEQYF.

Many counts were recorded for this clonotype. V is TRBV29-1 and J is TRBJ2-5; 8 nucleotides line up with TRBD2. The CDR3 sequence is 13 residues long. Germline trimming cut 3 bases from V and 2 bases from J; bases unmatched to any gene: 2. Germline values: CDR1 SQVTM, CDR2 ANQGSEA. The CDR3 DNA reads as TGCAGCGTTGACAGCGGGAGACAAGAGACCCAGTACTTC. It is translated as CSVDSGRQETQYF.

The chain joins TRBV12-3 or TRBV12-4 to TRBJ2-4; D is possibly TRBD1 or TRBD2 (5 bases each). Near its end, the DNA agrees better with TRBJ2-7, so the J call may be wrong. The CDR3 is 14 residues long. This CDR3 reads CASTRDGTLYEQYF. In DNA, the CDR3 is TGTGCCAGCACCAGGGACGGAACGCTTTACGAGCAGTACTTC.

V gene TRBV20-1 combines with J gene TRBJ2-5, with D maybe TRBD2 (6 bases). The V end was cut by 0 bases, the J end by 2 bases, with 16 bases between. From germline, CDR1 is DFQATT and CDR2 SNEGSKA (reference sequence). CDR3 size: 16 residues. The CDR3 spells CSARDLTGGEQETQYF. CDR3 bases: TGCAGTGCTAGAGATTTGACTGGCGGGGAACAAGAGACCCAGTACTTC.

This clonotype was detected only a few times. The chain is built from TRBV9 and TRBJ2-1, with TRBD2 matching over 10 bases. The CDR3 is made up of 15 amino acids. Germline loops: CDR1 SGDLS, CDR2 YYNGEE. J gave up 2 bases and V 4 bases, and 3 bases lay outside the gene matches. CDR3 region: CASSRTSGPYNEQFF. CDR3 sequence (DNA): TGTGCCAGCAGCCGGACTAGCGGTCCCTACAATGAGCAGTTCTTC.

The chain has TRBV12-3 or TRBV12-4 and TRBJ2-7, with D possibly being TRBD1 (5 bases). With 4 bases removed from V and 5 bases from J, the gap between germline ends came to 15 bases. This CDR3 spans 14 amino acids. The DNA for the CDR3 is TGTGCCAGCAGTTCGGCAGGGCTAATTGACGAGCAGTACTTC. It specifies CASSSAGLIDEQYF.

A few counts support this clonotype. The chain couples TRBV4-1 to TRBJ2-1; tentative D call: TRBD2 (6 bases). The germline V gene encodes CDR1 MGHRA and CDR2 YSYEKL. The CDR3 totals 14 residues. V lost 4 bases, J lost 9 bases, and 16 bases lay in between. The CDR3 DNA is TGCGCCAGCAGCCCCGGGGGTCGACAACCTGAGCAGTTCTTC. Amino acid sequence: CASSPGGRQPEQFF.

This clonotype was detected only once. The CDR3 DNA sequence: TGTGCCAGCAGTTACTCGGGGTCCATTGGAGAGACCCAGTACTTC. Protein sequence: CASSYSGSIGETQYF. This rearrangement joins TRBV6-5 to TRBJ2-4; D is undetermined. The J call may not be correct, given that the DNA end is closer to TRBJ2-5. In germline, CDR1 is MNHEY, CDR2 SVGAGI. The CDR3 totals 15 residues.

V and J are TRBV2 and TRBJ2-7, with TRBD1 matching 7 bases. With V trimmed by 5 bases and J by 2 bases, 9 bases remained unmatched. Germline CDR1 SNHLY, CDR2 FYNNEI. This CDR3 region has 15 residues. The CDR3 nucleotides read TGTGCCAGCAGTTTTTATCCGGGACAGACCTACGAGCAGTACTTC. This sequence encodes CASSFYPGQTYEQYF.

The J gene is TRBJ2-1, the V gene TRBV20-1; the D is unclear. The CDR3 has 12 residues. Per germline, CDR1 DFQATT and CDR2 SNEGSKA (reference sequence). Trimming left V 0 bases short and J 10 bases short, with 10 bases between. CDR3 region: CSARDSGWEQFF. In DNA, the CDR3 is TGCAGTGCTAGAGATTCCGGTTGGGAGCAGTTCTTC.

This clonotype appeared a few times. The chain combines TRBV29-1 with TRBJ2-2; D gene unclear. The CDR3 length is 14 residues. V lost 4 bases and J 0 bases, leaving 9 bases between the germline ends. Looked up from germline, CDR1 is SQVTM and CDR2 is ANQGSEA. DNA of the CDR3: TGCAGCGTTGTTAGGGTACCGAACACCGGGGAGCTGTTTTTT. Its protein product is CSVVRVPNTGELFF.

This clonotype has just a few counts. The chain links TRBV6-6 to TRBJ1-2; TRBD1 might be the D (5 bases). The CDR3 is 16 amino acids. Germline lookup yields CDR1 MNHNY and CDR2 SVGAGI (reference sequence). The V and J ends lost 0 bases and 8 bases respectively, with 19 bases between them. The DNA for the CDR3 is TGTGCCAGCAGTTACTCCCGAGGGGAAAGGCTTCAAGGCTACACCTTC. As protein: CASSYSRGERLQGYTF.

There are a few counts of this clonotype. The chain joins TRBV20-1 to TRBJ1-2; 7 nucleotides line up with TRBD1. The CDR3 spans 15 residues. Unmatched junction bases numbered 17, after V lost 5 bases and J lost 8 bases. Looked up from germline, CDR1 is DFQATT and CDR2 is SNEGSKA (reference sequence). CDR3 region: CSAPSSSQGGQGYTF. For the CDR3, the DNA is TGCAGTGCTCCCAGTTCATCTCAGGGGGGCCAGGGCTACACCTTC.

The chain carries TRBV5-1 and TRBJ2-7; D gene uncertain. The closer fit of TRBJ2-4 to the DNA end suggests the J call may be wrong. The CDR3 sequence is 14 residues long. Germline V gene data show CDR1 as SGHRS and CDR2 as YFSETQ. DNA for the CDR3: TGCGCCAGCAGCGCGCTTGCAACCCAAAACATTCAGTACTTC. Protein: CASSALATQNIQYF.

V usage is TRBV7-9 and J usage is TRBJ2-5, with D perhaps TRBD1 or TRBD2 (6 bases each). Germline V CDR1 and CDR2: SEHNR, FQNEAQ (reference sequence). V was shortened by 6 bases and J by 5 bases, with 19 bases between the two germline ends. There are 15 residues in the CDR3. This chain's CDR3 is CASSRTGRGRETQYF. Written as DNA, the CDR3 is TGTGCCAGCAGTCGTACCGGCCGGGGGCGGGAGACCCAGTACTTC.

The sample holds one count of this clonotype. The CDR3 DNA reads as TGTGCCAGCAGCGCCAGGGAGGGGGGGACGAACACTGAAGCTTTCTTT. Its translation is CASSAREGGTNTEAFF. The rearrangement uses TRBV9 and TRBJ1-1; D is possibly TRBD1 (6 bases). Per the germline V gene, CDR1 is SGDLS and CDR2 is YYNGEE. Trimming took 3 bases from V and 1 from J, leaving 16 bases between them. CDR3 length: 16 amino acids.

The chain links TRBV10-3 to TRBJ2-3; no clear D gene. This CDR3 has 17 residues. Per the germline V gene, CDR1 is ENHRY and CDR2 is SYGVKD. The ends were cut back, 5 bases at V and 5 bases at J, with 23 bases in the middle. In DNA, the CDR3 is TGTGCCATCAGTCGGGTGGGCCAGGCACCAACGGGAGATACGCAGTATTTT. Amino acids: CAISRVGQAPTGDTQYF.

V is TRBV4-1 and J is TRBJ1-1; D remains ambiguous. The CDR3 runs to 14 residues. Per the germline V gene, CDR1 is MGHRA and CDR2 is YSYEKL. Deletions cut 5 bases from V and 0 bases from J, with 10 bases between. The CDR3 here is CASSASPVNTEAFF. CDR3 sequence (DNA): TGCGCCAGCAGCGCAAGCCCCGTGAACACTGAAGCTTTCTTT.

This chain links TRBV7-2 with TRBJ2-5; the match to TRBD2 covers 8 bases. Germline V CDR1 and CDR2: SGHTA, FQGNSA. The CDR3 is 16 residues long. The junction had 10 bases not matched to a gene; V was cut back by 6 bases and J by 1 base. The DNA for the CDR3 is TGTGCCAGCAGTTCCGTAGCGGGACTCGTCCAAGAGACCCAGTACTTC. Translated, it gives CASSSVAGLVQETQYF.